The present TCR beta chain was sequenced within a study of CD8 T cells in Susac syndrome (dated 2019 in TCRdb). For the wider study: Of the Susac syndrome patients who were sequenced, over five had clinically active disease and roughly eight were in clinical remission. At the time of blood withdrawal, Susac syndrome patients were either therapy-naive, taking corticosteroids (with some also receiving IVIg), or on IVIg alone. Repertoire sequencing was used to test whether CD8+ T cell activation and differentiation in Susac syndrome was antigen driven. Study-wide conclusions, independent of this receptor: The number of individuals in the TCR sequencing and HLA analysis was recognized as being relatively small. In the CD4+ T cell repertoire of Susac syndrome patients, clonal expansion was not detected.

Details on this clonotype: Its antigen has not been determined. Qualities for individual bases were not recorded, and no much larger clone is one base off.

RNA was extracted using the RNeasy kit, and roughly 0.45 to 1 ug of the RNA was reverse transcribed with random hexamers. The immunoSEQ multiplex PCR assay, which covers 54 Vbeta and 13 Jbeta segments, was used to amplify TCR beta CDR3 regions. Bias from PCR amplification was corrected by using a synthetic template baseline for primer optimization and for computational correction. The study's processing was this. Reads were annotated to V, D and J genes according to IMGT and were analyzed with immunoSEQ Analyzer, with only productive sequences retained. Clonality was calculated as one minus the Shannon entropy normalized by log2 of the number of productive unique sequences. For each patient and control, public and private clones were evaluated within the 100 most prevalent clones. Clones were defined as Susac-specific when absent from the healthy and MS cohorts, from roughly 1,000 published viral clones and from other ImmuneACCESS disease sequences. TCRdb ran its own pipeline on the public reads, namely fastp trimming at Q25 and MiXCR clone calling, and kept in-frame beta chains. Every entry covers one CDR3 protein and lists the most common genes and DNA from its rows. The V and J calls here are based on TCRdb, not the publication. In all, the sample holds some 150,000 distinct CDR3 sequences, and 85% to 95% of those were seen once. The ten largest clones represent 0.13% to 0.15% of the sample.

High-throughput TCR beta sequencing profiled peripheral blood CD8+ and CD4+ T cells from healthy donors, Susac syndrome patients and multiple sclerosis patients. Recently defined diagnostic criteria for definite or probable disease were met by the Susac syndrome patients. Bulk CD8+ and CD4+ T cells were purified by magnetic negative isolation, while CD8+ TEMRA cells were enriched using FACS. Blood was collected in EDTA tubes and processed within 24 hours, with PBMCs isolated through density gradient centrifugation. PBMCs intended for TCR sequencing were cryopreserved in liquid nitrogen and thawed later in a water bath at 37 degrees C. Purity of sorted or isolated CD4+, CD8+ and CD8+ TEMRA cells was at least 90%. The germline V gene encodes CDR1 DFQATT and CDR2 SNEGSKA (reference sequence). From V the trimming removes 1 base and from J it removes 1 base, while the gene matches leave 0 bases of the junction unaccounted for. The CDR3 has 14 amino acids, counting the end cysteine and phenylalanine. Here the CDR3 DNA is all that survives: 42 bases in frame from base 1.

Sequencing was performed on CD4+ T cells from PBMCs. The chain is assembled from TRBV20-1 and TRBJ2-4, with 8 middle bases fitting TRBD1. This receptor was obtained from a human donor with Susac syndrome. DNA sequence: TGCAGTGCTAGAGGGACAGGGGCCAAAAACATTCAGTACTTC. It encodes CSARGTGAKNIQYF.